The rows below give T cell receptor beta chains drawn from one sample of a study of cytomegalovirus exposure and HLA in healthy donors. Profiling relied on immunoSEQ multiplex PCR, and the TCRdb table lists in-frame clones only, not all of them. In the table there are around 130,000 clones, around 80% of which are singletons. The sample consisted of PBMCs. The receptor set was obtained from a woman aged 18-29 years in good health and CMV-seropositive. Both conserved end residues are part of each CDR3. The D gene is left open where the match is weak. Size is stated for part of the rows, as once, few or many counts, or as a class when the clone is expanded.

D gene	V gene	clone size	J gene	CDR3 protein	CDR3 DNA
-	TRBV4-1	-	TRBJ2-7	CASSHSFGGTYEQYF	TGCGCCAGCAGCCACTCGTTCGGGGGAACCTACGAGCAGTACTTC
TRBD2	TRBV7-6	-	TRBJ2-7	CASSLGGGEYYEQYF	TGTGCCAGCAGCTTAGGCGGGGGGGAGTACTACGAGCAGTACTTC
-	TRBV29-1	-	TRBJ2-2	CSVEPGTGELFF	TGCAGCGTTGAGCCCGGGACCGGGGAGCTGTTTTTT
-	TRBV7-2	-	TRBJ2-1	CASRYRTAPYNEQFF	TGTGCCAGCAGATACAGGACAGCACCCTACAATGAGCAGTTCTTC
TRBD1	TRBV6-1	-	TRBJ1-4	CASSNGQGKEKLFF	TGTGCCAGCAGCAACGGACAGGGGAAGGAAAAACTGTTTTTT
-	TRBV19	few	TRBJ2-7	CARRKGAYEQYF	TGTGCCAGGAGGAAGGGGGCCTACGAGCAGTACTTC
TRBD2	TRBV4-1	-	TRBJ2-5	CASSALTLAGGHEETQYF	TGCGCCAGCAGCGCCTTGACATTAGCGGGGGGTCATGAAGAGACCCAGTACTTC
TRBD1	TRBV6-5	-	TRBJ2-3	CASSPLDRESQYF	TGTGCCAGCAGTCCATTGGACAGGGAATCGCAGTATTTT
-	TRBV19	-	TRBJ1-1	CASTRGRLEAEAFF	TGTGCCAGTACCCGGGGGAGGTTAGAAGCCGAAGCTTTCTTT
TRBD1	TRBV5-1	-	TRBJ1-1	CASSWGETGTNTEAFF	TGCGCCAGCAGCTGGGGGGAGACAGGGACGAACACTGAAGCTTTCTTT
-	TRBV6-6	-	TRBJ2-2	CASRPRRDTGELFF	TGTGCCAGCAGACCCCGGAGGGACACCGGGGAGCTGTTTTTT
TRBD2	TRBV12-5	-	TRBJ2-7	CASGREGSYEQYF	TGTGCTAGTGGACGGGAGGGGAGTTACGAGCAGTACTTC
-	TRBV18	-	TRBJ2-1	CASSLETRNEQFF	TGTGCCAGCTCACTGGAGACTAGGAATGAGCAGTTCTTC
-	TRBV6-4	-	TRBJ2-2	CASSDGGSGELFF	TGTGCCAGCAGTGACGGGGGGAGCGGGGAGCTGTTTTTT
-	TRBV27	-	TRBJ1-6	CASSPQGYNSPLHF	TGTGCCAGCAGTCCACAGGGTTATAATTCACCCCTCCACTTT
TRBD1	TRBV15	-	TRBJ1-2	CATSQDRTGGGYTF	TGTGCCACCAGCCAAGACAGGACAGGTGGTGGCTACACCTTC
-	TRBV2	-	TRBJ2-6	CASISGRVTSGANVLTF	TGTGCCAGCATAAGCGGTAGGGTTACTTCTGGGGCCAACGTCCTGACTTTC
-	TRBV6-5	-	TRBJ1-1	CASSYGQSAFF	TGTGCCAGCAGTTACGGGCAGTCCGCTTTCTTT
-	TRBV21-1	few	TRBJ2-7	CASSKGEGLDEQYF	TGTGCCAGCAGCAAAGGGGAGGGGCTGGACGAGCAGTACTTC
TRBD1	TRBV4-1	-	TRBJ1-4	CASSQKTGGGEKLFF	TGCGCCAGCAGCCAAAAGACAGGGGGAGGTGAAAAACTGTTTTTT
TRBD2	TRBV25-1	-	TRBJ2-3	CASSAVSGGAGRQDTQYF	TGTGCCAGCAGTGCCGTTAGCGGGGGGGCGGGTAGGCAAGATACGCAGTATTTT
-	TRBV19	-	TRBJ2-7	CASSPSDSGYEQYF	TGTGCCAGTTCACCTTCGGACAGTGGATACGAGCAGTACTTC
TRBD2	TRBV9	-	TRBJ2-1	CASSVGGLAGGYNEQFF	TGTGCCAGCAGCGTAGGGGGGTTGGCGGGGGGGTACAATGAGCAGTTCTTC
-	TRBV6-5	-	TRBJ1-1	CASIGFSAFF	TGTGCCAGCATCGGGTTTTCGGCTTTCTTT
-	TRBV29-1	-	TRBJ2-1	CSVDWGGVNEQFF	TGCAGCGTTGATTGGGGGGGCGTGAATGAGCAGTTCTTC
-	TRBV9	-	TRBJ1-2	CASSVATGTKGYTF	TGTGCCAGCAGCGTAGCCACAGGTACGAAAGGCTACACCTTC
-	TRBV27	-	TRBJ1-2	CASSLFAGIYGYTF	TGTGCCAGCAGTTTATTCGCAGGGATCTATGGCTACACCTTC
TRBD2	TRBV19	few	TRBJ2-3	CASRRDYDTDTQYF	TGTGCCAGTAGGAGGGACTACGACACAGATACGCAGTATTTT
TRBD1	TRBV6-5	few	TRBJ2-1	CASSRTGATYNEQFF	TGTGCCAGCAGTCGGACAGGGGCGACCTACAATGAGCAGTTCTTC
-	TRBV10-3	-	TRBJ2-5	CAISRGSGETQYF	TGTGCCATCAGCAGGGGATCGGGAGAGACCCAGTACTTC
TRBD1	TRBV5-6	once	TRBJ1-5	CASSVGQGGQPQHF	TGTGCCAGCAGCGTAGGGCAGGGGGGCCAGCCCCAGCATTTT
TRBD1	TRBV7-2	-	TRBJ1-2	CASSLPGTGGQSYTF	TGTGCCAGCAGCTTACCGGGGACAGGGGGACAGAGCTACACCTTC
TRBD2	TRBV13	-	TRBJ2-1	CASSPSGGAGEQFF	TGTGCCAGCAGCCCTAGCGGGGGGGCAGGGGAGCAGTTCTTC
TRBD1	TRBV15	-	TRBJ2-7	CATSPTGREQYF	TGTGCCACCAGCCCGACAGGGAGAGAGCAGTACTTC
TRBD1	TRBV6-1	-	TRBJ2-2	CASSGGTGDREAGGELFF	TGTGCCAGCAGTGGCGGTACAGGGGACAGGGAGGCGGGCGGGGAGCTGTTTTTT
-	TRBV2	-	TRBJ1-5	CASSESTGGIFNQPQHF	TGTGCCAGCAGTGAATCCACTGGGGGGATCTTTAATCAGCCCCAGCATTTT
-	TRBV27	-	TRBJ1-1	CASMAGGGTEAFF	TGTGCCAGCATGGCCGGGGGTGGAACTGAAGCTTTCTTT
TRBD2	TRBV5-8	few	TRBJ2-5	CASSQIAGGETQYF	TGTGCCAGCAGCCAAATAGCGGGGGGCGAGACCCAGTACTTC
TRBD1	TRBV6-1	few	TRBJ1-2	CASSPGTGRTF	TGTGCCAGCAGTCCCGGGACAGGGCGCACCTTC
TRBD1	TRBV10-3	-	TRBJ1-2	CAAQGELEYGYTF	TGTGCCGCACAGGGGGAACTAGAGTATGGCTACACCTTC
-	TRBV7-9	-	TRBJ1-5	CSSSPRTGQSRNQPQHF	TGTTCCAGCAGCCCTAGAACCGGACAGTCCCGGAATCAGCCCCAGCATTTT
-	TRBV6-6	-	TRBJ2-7	CASSGMDSYEQYF	TGTGCCAGCAGTGGGATGGACAGTTACGAGCAGTACTTC
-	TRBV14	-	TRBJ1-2	CASSQDGIHGYTF	TGTGCCAGCAGCCAGGACGGGATCCATGGCTACACCTTC
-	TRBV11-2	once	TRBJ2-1	CASSHGVDEQFF	TGTGCCAGCAGCCACGGGGTGGATGAGCAGTTCTTC
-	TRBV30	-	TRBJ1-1	CAWSVRGGTEAFF	TGTGCCTGGAGTGTAAGGGGGGGCACTGAAGCTTTCTTT
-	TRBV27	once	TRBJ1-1	CASSPGSGTEAFF	TGTGCCAGCAGCCCAGGGTCGGGCACTGAAGCTTTCTTT
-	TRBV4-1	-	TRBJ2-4	CASSHLAIAKNIQYF	TGCGCCAGCAGCCACCTAGCCATAGCCAAAAACATTCAGTACTTC
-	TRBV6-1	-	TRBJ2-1	CASSYRSSADEQFF	TGTGCCAGCAGTTATAGGTCTAGCGCGGATGAGCAGTTCTTC
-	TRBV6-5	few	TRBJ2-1	CASSPEGKSYNEQFF	TGTGCCAGCAGCCCAGAGGGCAAATCCTACAATGAGCAGTTCTTC
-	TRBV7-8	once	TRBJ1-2	CASSLVGGRDYGYTF	TGTGCCAGCAGCTTAGTGGGGGGGCGCGACTATGGCTACACCTTC
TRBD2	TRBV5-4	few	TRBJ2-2	CASSLASGGAGELFF	TGTGCCAGCAGCTTGGCGAGCGGGGGGGCCGGGGAGCTGTTTTTT
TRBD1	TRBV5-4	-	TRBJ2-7	CASSFGTGGGEQYF	TGTGCCAGCTCCTTCGGGACAGGGGGAGGTGAGCAGTACTTC
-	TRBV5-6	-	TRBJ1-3	CASSLRGFGGNTIYF	TGTGCCAGCAGCTTGAGGGGGTTTGGCGGAAACACCATATATTTT
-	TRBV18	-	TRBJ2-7	CASSPSSSGNHEQYF	TGTGCCAGCTCACCATCTTCGTCAGGGAACCACGAGCAGTACTTC
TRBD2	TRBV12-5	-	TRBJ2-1	CASASGLAAHEQFF	TGTGCTAGTGCTTCGGGACTAGCGGCGCATGAGCAGTTCTTC
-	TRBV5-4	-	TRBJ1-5	CASSLAKVTGYQPQHF	TGTGCCAGCAGCTTGGCCAAGGTAACAGGTTATCAGCCCCAGCATTTT
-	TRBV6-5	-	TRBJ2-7	CASSYSRDKTFGEQYF	TGTGCCAGCAGTTACTCCCGGGACAAGACCTTCGGTGAGCAGTACTTC
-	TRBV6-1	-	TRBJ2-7	CASRTGPYEQYF	TGTGCCAGCAGAACAGGGCCCTACGAGCAGTACTTC
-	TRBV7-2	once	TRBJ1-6	CASTLQGDSPLHF	TGTGCCAGCACCCTTCAAGGGGATTCACCCCTCCACTTT